This T cell receptor (beta chain) was recorded in a study of regulatory T cells in long-lasting Graves disease. CDR3 length equals 15 residues. CDR1 is SNHLY, CDR2 FYNNEI, per germline. Trimming shortened V by 1 base and J by 0 bases, and 6 bases separated the two germline ends. The time point here: newly diagnosed GD, antithyroid drugs for less than 3 months. Extracted PBMC RNA gave rise to the TCR library. Researchers made TCR beta libraries by using iRepertoire HTBI primers and running Arm-PCR on CDR3 regions. TCRdb used MiXCR to reprocess the multiplex PCR reads, holding one entry per CDR3 protein. The table records 400,000 to 550,000 distinct CDR3 sequences, about a sixth of them present only once. In addition, the sample was reused for a study of T cells in Graves' hyperthyroidism and ophthalmopathy. That work adds: The definition of stable Graves' hyperthyroidism was no ophthalmopathy progression within 18 months. Criteria for exclusion of patients were uncontrolled infection, other autoimmune disease, pregnancy or lactation. Before onset, by a median of approximately 6.8 months, the model predicted ophthalmopathy.

V is TRBV2 and J is TRBJ1-4; D unresolved. This TCR derives from a woman under 30 with Graves disease. The sequenced sample was peripheral blood mononuclear cells (PBMCs), obtained at new diagnosis, from a patient treated with antithyroid drugs. The CDR3 DNA is TGTGCCAGCAGTGAAGGAAGGGCAACTAATGAAAAACTGTTTTTT. This sequence encodes CASSEGRATNEKLFF.